This T cell receptor beta chain originates from a study of T cells in Graves' hyperthyroidism and ophthalmopathy. Stable Graves' hyperthyroidism meant no ophthalmopathy progression within 18 months. Patients aged 18 to 65 had newly diagnosed hyperthyroidism of under 2 months' duration. Diagnoses were established using clinical symptoms, serum thyroxine and TRAb, thyroid ultrasound and orbital computed tomography. 10 ml fresh peripheral blood yielded the PBMCs. The germline gives CDR1 SGHRS, CDR2 YFSETQ. This CDR3 spans 15 amino acids. Worth noting for this clonotype: Compared with germline, one end of the junction differs, possibly owing to a read error.

Amplification of TCR beta CDR3 regions was performed using RNA transcripts as template. HTBI primers were employed in a first-round RT-PCR of the TCR CDR3. TCRdb independently ran MiXCR on the multiplex PCR reads; one entry per CDR3 protein. The repertoire consists of 350,000 to 400,000 distinct CDR3 sequences, with 15% occurring once and the leading ten covering less than 35%. The sequenced material came from blood. This chain links TRBV5-1 with TRBJ1-5; a weak D match, TRBD1 (5 bases). The sequence came from a woman under 40 with Graves' hyperthyroidism. CDR3: CPSSLEAGQYQPQHF. CDR3 sequence (DNA): TGCCCCAGCAGCTTGGAGGCAGGGCAATATCAGCCCCAGCATTTT.